Below, 9 T cell receptor beta chains from the same sample are listed, as sequenced in a study of PD-1 blockade in classical Hodgkin lymphoma (dated by TCRdb to the early 2020s). In the paper's terms, the time point label means: cycle 2 day 1 (C2D1) of nivolumab. Every trial patient had relapsed following autologous stem cell transplantation, and prior brentuximab vedotin exposure was what differed among cohorts A, B and C. Preparation of the library involved the immunoSEQ multiplex PCR assay. The table was pulled from immuneACCESS by TCRdb, which kept in-frame rearrangements only. Such tables lose some clones; where checked, under half of the loss comes from unresolved V genes, and the rest has no known cause. In all, the sample holds under 100,000 clones, and nearly 95% of those were seen once. Approximately 2.5% of the sample is taken by the ten largest. The sample in question was peripheral blood mononuclear cells (PBMCs), obtained before the second cycle of nivolumab. These TCRs come from a human donor with classical Hodgkin lymphoma.

The CDR3 DNA reads TGCGCCAGCAGGGACGGAGCCTACAATGAGCAGTTCTTC. It codes for CASRDGAYNEQFF. V and J are TRBV5-1 and TRBJ2-1; no reliable D call. The length of the CDR3 is 13 residues. Germline V lookup: CDR1 SGHRS, CDR2 YFSETQ. V dropped 5 bases and J dropped 2 bases, with 8 bases sitting between them.

The rearrangement joins TRBV9 to TRBJ2-7; D could derive from TRBD1 or TRBD2 (5 bases each). This CDR3 contains 14 residues. Germline CDR1 SGDLS, CDR2 YYNGEE. The V end was cut by 1 base, the J end by 5 bases, with 13 bases between. CDR3 in DNA: TGTGCCAGCAGCGTAACGGGGCCATCCAACGAGCAGTACTTC. Its translation: CASSVTGPSNEQYF. Using reference TRBV9 and TRBJ2-7 for the parts outside the CDR3, the full variable domain is DSGVTQTPKHLITATGQRVTLRCSPRSGDLSVYWYQQSLDQGLQFLIQYYNGEERAKGNILERFSAQQFPDLHSELNLSSLELGDSALYFCASSVTGPSNEQYFGPGTRLTVT.

The CDR3 reads CASRSRDRGDNQPQHF. CDR3 sequence (DNA): TGTGCCAGCAGGTCCCGGGACAGGGGCGACAATCAGCCCCAGCATTTT. This sequence joins TRBV2 and TRBJ1-5; 10 nucleotides line up with TRBD1. V dropped 6 bases and J dropped 3; count of bases not matched to a gene: 8. The CDR3 runs 16 residues. Looked up from germline, CDR1 is SNHLY and CDR2 is FYNNEI. Together with reference TRBV2 and TRBJ1-5, the CDR3 gives the full variable domain: EPEVTQTPSHQVTQMGQEVILRCVPISNHLYFYWYRQILGQKVEFLVSFYNNEISEKSEIFDDQFSVERPDGSNFTLKIRSTKLEDSAMYFCASRSRDRGDNQPQHFGDGTRLSIL.

This sequence joins TRBV7-8 and TRBJ2-1; 10 bases align to TRBD1. V gave up 2 bases and J gave up 5 bases; unmatched junction bases: 9. This CDR3 spans 17 amino acids. Per the germline V gene, CDR1 is SGHVS and CDR2 is FQNEAQ. The CDR3 region has the DNA TGTGCCAGCAGCTTACTTTGGGGACAGGGGCCCGACAATGAGCAGTTCTTC. Amino acids: CASSLLWGQGPDNEQFF. Variable domain in full (rest from reference TRBV7-8 and TRBJ2-1): GAGVSQSPRYKVAKRGQDVALRCDPISGHVSLFWYQQALGQGPEFLTYFQNEAQLDKSGLPSDRFFAERPEGSVSTLKIQRTQQEDSAVYLCASSLLWGQGPDNEQFFGPGTRLTVL.

This rearrangement joins TRBV7-2 to TRBJ2-1, with 7 positions matching TRBD2. Germline V gene lookup returns CDR1 SGHTA and CDR2 FQGNSA. V shed 5 bases and J 2 bases; nucleotides not matched to a gene: 15. This CDR3 is 18 amino acids long. DNA of the CDR3: TGTGCCAGCAGCCCTTGGGGGACGGGAGGCGGGCCCTACAATGAGCAGTTCTTC. Translation gives CASSPWGTGGGPYNEQFF.

The chain couples TRBV27 to TRBJ1-5, with D tentatively TRBD1 (5 bases). This CDR3 has 16 residues. Trimming removed 6 bases from V and 4 bases from J, with 19 bases in between. Germline CDR1 is MNHEY and CDR2 is SMNVEV (reference sequence). CDR3 in DNA: TGTGCCAGCAGGACTCGGGGGGGGTTGGCTAATCAGCCCCAGCATTTT. Translation gives CASRTRGGLANQPQHF.

This sequence joins TRBV15 and TRBJ2-2; 8 bases align to TRBD2. The length of the CDR3 is 18 residues. V lost 0 bases and J lost 0; bases outside the gene matches: 6. The V gene's germline CDR1 is LNHNV and CDR2 YYDKDF (reference sequence). CDR3 protein: CATSRDLAGGANTGELFF. Here the CDR3 DNA reads TGTGCCACCAGCAGAGATCTTGCGGGAGGTGCGAACACCGGGGAGCTGTTTTTT.

The rearrangement uses TRBV6-1 and TRBJ2-7; 10 bases are shared with TRBD2. V lost 6 bases to trimming and J lost 3 bases; unmatched junction nucleotides: 5. Germline lookup yields CDR1 MNHNS and CDR2 SASEGT. The CDR3 length is 14 residues. The CDR3 loop is CASSGTSANYEQYF. For the CDR3, the DNA is TGTGCCAGCAGCGGGACTAGCGCTAACTACGAGCAGTACTTC.

This chain uses TRBV11-2 with TRBJ2-1; the match to TRBD1 covers 9 bases. CDR1 is SGHAT and CDR2 is FQNNGV in the germline V gene. CDR3 size: 13 residues. Trimming cost V 6 bases and J 8 bases; bases outside gene matches: 5. In nucleotides, the CDR3 is TGTGCCAGCAGGCACTGGACAGGGGATGAGCAGTTCTTC. This encodes CASRHWTGDEQFF.